Shown below are 5 T cell receptor beta chains from a single sample sequenced in a study of T-cell reconstitution after alpha-beta-depleted transplantation in children (dated by TCRdb to about 2016). Preparation of the library involved PCR. For sequencing, an Illumina HiSeq 2500 was employed. Molecular barcoding was employed in the preparation of TCR libraries, with unique molecular identifiers being used to normalize TCRbeta repertoire quantification. The public sequencing data were trimmed at Q25 with fastp and processed into clonotypes with MiXCR by TCRdb, which kept only in-frame beta chains. Records with the same CDR3 protein are collapsed into one entry carrying the most frequent genes and DNA. The sample includes around 300,000 distinct CDR3 sequences, with 9.5% to 13% observed a single time. Of the sample, less than 9% falls within the top ten clones. The treatment or condition label, as the study defines it: allogeneic hematopoietic cell transplantation with graft depleted of TCRalphabeta T cells and CD19 B cells.

Sequences were derived from PBMCs, sampled before TCRalphabeta/CD19-depleted stem cell transplant. These receptors were taken from a boy less than two years old with acute myeloid leukemia, due to receive a stem cell transplant.

This clonotype was counted at least ten times. The chain uses TRBV5-1 and TRBJ2-7, with a possible D match to TRBD1 (6 bases). Trimming left V 8 bases short and J 3 bases short, with 15 bases between. The CDR3 totals 13 residues. CDR1 and CDR2 (germline): SGHRS, YFSETQ. CDR3 sequence: CASSTGFYYEQYF. Here the CDR3 DNA reads TGCGCCAGTTCGACAGGATTTTACTACGAGCAGTACTTC.

This clonotype showed up many times. V and J are TRBV5-6 and TRBJ2-5, with 10 bases aligning to TRBD1. From germline, CDR1 is SGHDT and CDR2 YYEEEE. After removal of 1 base from V and 5 bases from J, the junction contained 8 bases not matched to a gene. The CDR3 totals 16 residues. This chain's CDR3 is CASSLMDRGMLETQYF. The CDR3 DNA follows: TGTGCCAGCAGCTTGATGGACAGGGGGATGTTGGAGACCCAGTACTTC.

The chain combines TRBV6-5 with TRBJ2-7; D remains unclear. The germline V and J ends were trimmed by 0 bases and 3 bases, with 9 bases remaining between them. This CDR3 contains 14 residues. Germline CDR1 is MNHEY and CDR2 is SVGAGI. Here the CDR3 DNA reads TGTGCCAGCAGTTACTCCGGAACCAACTACGAGCAGTACTTC. Translating it yields CASSYSGTNYEQYF.

This clonotype has a count of ten or more. The rearrangement uses TRBV6-5 and TRBJ2-3, with D unclear. Germline V lookup: CDR1 MNHEY, CDR2 SVGAGI. With 0 bases removed from V and 0 bases from J, the gap between germline ends came to 10 bases. The CDR3 is 16 residues long. This CDR3 reads CASSYSTGPSTDTQYF. CDR3 DNA: TGTGCCAGCAGTTACTCGACCGGGCCCAGCACAGATACGCAGTATTTT.

This clonotype showed up many times. The chain carries TRBV20-1 and TRBJ2-3; 12 bases align to TRBD2. Germline V lookup: CDR1 DFQATT, CDR2 SNEGSKA (reference sequence). V was clipped by 4 bases and J by 2 bases; unmatched bases: 4. This CDR3 is 15 amino acids long. CDR3 nucleotides: TGCAGTGCTACCGGGACTAGCGGGCACACAGATACGCAGTATTTT. Its translation is CSATGTSGHTDTQYF.